The present T cell receptor (beta chain) was sequenced within a study of blood T cell repertoires in COVID-19. The overall study: Specimens from acute and convalescent COVID-19 originated in the United States, Italy and Spain. PBMCs, B-cell-depleted T cells, or T cells were the source of the cDNA or gDNA that made up the material.

In the authors' workflow: How many nucleated cells were present was estimated from reference gene primer amplification. The protocol was immunoSEQ multiplex PCR, while the TCRdb copy is restricted to in-frame clones and leaves out a portion. Clone size and V and J calls were adopted from that table, with D and trimming inferred from the DNA. The sample records 95,000 to 130,000 clones, over 80% being singletons. CDR3 size: 14 residues. Trimming at V came to 6 bases and at J to 5 bases, leaving 8 bases not matched to a gene. Germline V lookup: CDR1 KGHSH, CDR2 LQKENI. This TCR derives from a man aged 25-45 years with acute or convalescent COVID-19. The sequenced sample was peripheral blood. This chain joins TRBV18 and TRBJ1-2, with 8 bases aligning to TRBD1. CDR3 region: CASSWGQDLYGYTF. The DNA of the CDR3 is TGTGCCAGCTCTTGGGGACAGGACCTTTATGGCTACACCTTC.